This T cell receptor beta chain was profiled in a study of T cell responses to AZD1222 COVID-19 vaccine. Whole-study results and caveats: There were repertoire samples only from the period after the peak T cell response. Baseline seropositivity occurred in only a handful of AZD1222 recipients. The donors showed a predominance of white British ancestry and of females, with possible underestimation of clonal diversity.

The repertoire was sequenced with immunoSEQ multiplex PCR; TCRdb's copy has only in-frame clones and lacks some. The table includes about 150,000 clones, approximately 78% detected once. This clone has only a few counts. The antigen is undetermined. This specimen consisted of peripheral blood, obtained on day 0 of MenACWY control vaccination. The TCR sequence derives from an adult in good health.

Here the CDR3 reads CASSHETRGNEQFF. In DNA form, the CDR3 reads TGTGCCAGCAGCCACGAGACTAGAGGCAATGAGCAGTTCTTC. The chain has TRBV5-4 and TRBJ2-1; D may be TRBD2 (6 bases). Trimming cost V 4 bases and J 6 bases, with 14 bases left between them. The length of the CDR3 is 14 residues. CDR1 is SGHNT, CDR2 YYREEE, per germline (reference sequence).